These 25 T cell receptor beta chains were sequenced from one sample in a study of blood T cells in healthy people across ages. The use of a sample-barcoded 5' primer and a J-beta primer mix characterized a second PCR of about 7 to 12 cycles. TCRdb reanalysed the 5' RACE reads using MiXCR and keeps one entry per CDR3 protein. The data contain 1.4 million to 1.5 million distinct CDR3 sequences, roughly 40% of them singletons. The sample consisted of blood. The receptors shown here come from a woman between 18 and 30 years old in good health.

V and J are TRBV7-6 and TRBJ2-7; TRBD1 aligns across 12 bases. V was pared by 8 bases and J by 6 bases, with 8 bases of the junction left unmatched. The germline V gene encodes CDR1 SGHVS and CDR2 FNYEAQ. The CDR3 is 14 residues long. CDR3 protein: CASCSGQGASEQYF. The DNA of the CDR3 is TGTGCCAGCTGCTCGGGACAGGGGGCTTCCGAGCAGTACTTC.

This chain joins TRBV4-1 and TRBJ2-1; D not certain. Germline V gene sequence: CDR1 MGHRA, CDR2 YSYEKL. V was shortened by 1 base and J by 0 bases, with 19 bases between the two germline ends. The CDR3 loop spans 19 amino acids. The CDR3 loop is CASSQVWALTQSSYNEQFF. CDR3 nucleotides: TGCGCCAGCAGCCAAGTGTGGGCCCTTACCCAGAGCTCCTACAATGAGCAGTTCTTC.

J is TRBJ2-7 and V is TRBV30; no firm D call. CDR3 size: 12 residues. Per germline, CDR1 GTSNPN and CDR2 SVGIG (reference sequence). The V end lost 1 base, the J end lost 3 bases, and 7 bases lay between the germline ends. CDR3 sequence reads: CAWSDEVYEQYF. CDR3 sequence (DNA): TGTGCCTGGAGTGACGAGGTCTACGAGCAGTACTTC.

The rearrangement links TRBV5-6 to TRBJ2-1, with 11 bases matching TRBD1. Germline CDR1 SGHDT, CDR2 YYEEEE. The trim removed 3 bases at V and 4 bases at J, leaving 6 bases unmatched. The CDR3 extends over 16 amino acids. CDR3 nucleotides: TGTGCCAGCAGCTATCCGGGACAGGGGGGATACAATGAGCAGTTCTTC. It encodes CASSYPGQGGYNEQFF.

Comment on this clonotype: At one boundary the junction diverges from the germline segment, which might be a read error. This rearrangement joins TRBV3-1 to TRBJ2-2, with no clear D. The CDR3 sequence is 16 residues long. Germline V gene lookup returns CDR1 LGHDT and CDR2 YNNKEL (reference sequence). The CDR3 is CASGQEVLSYTGELFF. The CDR3 region has the DNA TGTGCCAGCGGCCAAGAAGTCCTTTCTTACACCGGGGAGCTGTTTTTT.

The chain carries TRBV6-6 and TRBJ1-2, with TRBD1 as a possible D gene (6 bases). This CDR3 has 15 amino acids. Between the trimmed V and J ends, which lost 6 bases and 4 bases, there was a span of 18 bases. The germline CDR1 and CDR2 sequences are MNHNY and SVGAGI (reference sequence). Written as DNA, the CDR3 is TGTGCCAGCAGCTCCACGACGGGGGCTAGCTATGGCTACACCTTC. It codes for CASSSTTGASYGYTF.

This rearrangement joins TRBV20-1 to TRBJ2-4, with 7 bases that match TRBD2. CDR3 length: 15 amino acids. Looked up from germline, CDR1 is DFQATT and CDR2 is SNEGSKA (reference sequence). V trimming: 5 bases; J trimming: 1 base; junction bases outside the gene matches: 8. CDR3 residues: CSAPNPGGAKNIQYF. CDR3 coding DNA: TGCAGTGCTCCAAATCCCGGGGGGGCCAAAAACATTCAGTACTTC.

This clonotype was seen only once. The V and J genes are TRBV7-3 and TRBJ2-1, with TRBD1 as a possible D gene (6 bases). Germline assignment: CDR1 SGHTA and CDR2 FQGTGA. The CDR3 extends over 14 amino acids. The ends were cut back, 6 bases at V and 5 bases at J, with 14 bases in the middle. The CDR3 loop is CASSFQGTNNEQFF. In DNA form, the CDR3 reads TGTGCCAGCAGTTTCCAGGGGACAAACAATGAGCAGTTCTTC.

This clonotype was counted between two and nine times. The genes are TRBV21-1 and TRBJ2-5. The J call is uncertain, as TRBJ2-7 better fits the DNA end. TRBV21-1 has pseudogene status. There are 15 residues in the CDR3. The CDR3 protein is CASTQSIDPLPEQYF. The CDR3 nucleotides are TGTGCCAGCACCCAAAGTATCGACCCTTTGCCCGAGCAGTACTTC.

The rearrangement uses TRBV10-3 and TRBJ1-1, with a possible D match to TRBD1 (6 bases). V was cut by 4 bases and J by 1 base, with 13 bases left in between. The germline gives CDR1 ENHRY, CDR2 SYGVKD. This CDR3 comprises 15 residues. CDR3 bases: TGTGCCATCAGTGCGGCGGGGGCAGGGAACACTGAAGCTTTCTTT. Translating it yields CAISAAGAGNTEAFF.

The chain couples TRBV7-9 to TRBJ1-2; 8 nucleotides line up with TRBD1. The CDR3 covers 14 residues. Germline-derived CDR1 and CDR2 are SEHNR and FQNEAQ (reference sequence). V was pared by 4 bases and J by 5 bases, with 6 bases of the junction left unmatched. The CDR3 DNA follows: TGTGCCAGCAGCTCGACAGGGGTAAAGTATGGCTACACCTTC. Its protein product is CASSSTGVKYGYTF.

This clonotype has a handful of counts. The genes are TRBV10-3 and TRBJ1-1; D remains unclear. This CDR3 contains 13 residues. The germline V gene encodes CDR1 ENHRY and CDR2 SYGVKD. Trimming cost V 6 bases and J 4 bases, with 12 bases left between them. The CDR3 DNA follows: TGTGCCATCAGCGACCGGGCGGGCACTGAAGCTTTCTTT. Translated: CAISDRAGTEAFF.

V usage is TRBV7-8 and J usage is TRBJ2-3; 9 positions agree with TRBD2. CDR3 size: 17 residues. V trimming: 5 bases; J trimming: 2 bases; junction bases outside the gene matches: 11. Germline CDR1 reads SGHVS; CDR2 reads FQNEAQ. CDR3 protein: CASSRGAGGGYTDTQYF. The CDR3 coding sequence is TGTGCCAGCAGCCGCGGGGCGGGAGGGGGTTACACAGATACGCAGTATTTT.

The chain has TRBV24-1 and TRBJ2-7; D possibly uses TRBD1 or TRBD2 (5 bases each). There are 14 residues in the CDR3. The V end lost 2 bases, the J end lost 5 bases, and 12 bases lay between the germline ends. Germline assignment: CDR1 KGHDR and CDR2 SFDVKD. The CDR3 is CATSDSWDGDEQYF. In DNA form, the CDR3 reads TGTGCCACCAGTGATTCCTGGGACGGGGACGAGCAGTACTTC.

In its sample, this clonotype was seen a few times. This chain connects TRBV6-2 or TRBV6-3 to TRBJ1-2, with a possible D match to TRBD1 (6 bases). The germline V gene has CDR1 MNHEY and CDR2 SVGEGT. V was shortened by 3 bases and J by 5 bases, with 13 bases between the two germline ends. CDR3 length equals 14 residues. CDR3 in amino acids: CASSYAGTPYGYTF. The CDR3 DNA reads as TGTGCCAGCAGTTATGCCGGGACACCTTATGGCTACACCTTC.

With regard to this clonotype: Relative to the germline gene, one junction end is altered; a read error may explain this. This chain joins TRBV7-2 and TRBJ2-4; 10 bases align to TRBD2. The CDR3 has 15 residues. Germline CDR1 reads SGHTA; CDR2 reads FQGNSA. Written as DNA, the CDR3 is TGTGCTAGCAGCCAGACTAGCGGGTTAAACAATGAGCAGTACTTC. It is translated as CASSQTSGLNNEQYF.

The V call is TRBV7-3, the J call TRBJ2-3; D ambiguous. Trimming left V 5 bases short and J 6 bases short, with 18 bases between. CDR3 length: 15 residues. Germline loops: CDR1 SGHTA, CDR2 FQGTGA. CDR3 sequence: CASSLTSPGLDTQYF. The CDR3 coding sequence is TGTGCCAGCAGCCTTACTTCCCCGGGCCTGGATACGCAGTATTTT.

This clonotype occurred many times. The chain combines TRBV29-1 with TRBJ2-3; D may be TRBD2 (6 bases). Between the trimmed V and J ends, which lost 5 bases and 6 bases, there was a span of 12 bases. The CDR3 is made up of 12 amino acids. Germline V gene data show CDR1 as SQVTM and CDR2 as ANQGSEA. CDR3 sequence: CSVSGGADTQYF. For the CDR3, the DNA is TGCAGCGTTAGCGGAGGGGCCGATACGCAGTATTTT.

The chain is built from TRBV24-1 and TRBJ1-2; TRBD1 matches 11 bases. This CDR3 spans 15 amino acids. CDR1 and CDR2 (germline): KGHDR, SFDVKD. Trimming took 4 bases from V and 3 from J; bases not matched to a gene: 3. CDR3 loop: CATSDPGQGDYGYTF. The CDR3 nucleotides read TGTGCCACCAGTGACCCGGGACAGGGGGACTATGGCTACACCTTC.

This clonotype was counted at least ten times. The chain carries TRBV29-1 and TRBJ2-3, with D hard to call. CDR1 is SQVTM, CDR2 ANQGSEA, per germline. CDR3 length: 12 amino acids. The germline V and J ends were trimmed by 7 bases and 2 bases, with 10 bases remaining between them. The CDR3 protein is CSGVDPTDTQYF. The CDR3 nucleotides are TGCAGCGGCGTAGACCCCACAGATACGCAGTATTTT.

This chain connects TRBV10-3 to TRBJ1-1; D is undetermined. Germline assignment: CDR1 ENHRY and CDR2 SYGVKD. Deletions cut 6 bases from V and 0 bases from J, with 14 bases between. This CDR3 contains 15 residues. The CDR3: CAISTGPAMNTEAFF. In nucleotides, the CDR3 is TGTGCCATCAGCACTGGACCCGCTATGAACACTGAAGCTTTCTTT.

Turning to this clonotype: The junction departs from the called germline gene at one end, perhaps through a read error. The chain carries TRBV4-2 and TRBJ2-7; the D is unclear. Germline V gives CDR1 LGHNA, CDR2 YNFKEQ. The CDR3 contains 14 residues. CDR3 in DNA: TGTGCCGGCAGCCAAGGTGGCTTCACCTACGAGCAGTACTTC. Amino acids: CAGSQGGFTYEQYF.

The table lists this clonotype with a few counts. The chain recombines TRBV5-1 with TRBJ1-4; D is possibly TRBD1 (5 bases). The CDR3 loop spans 15 amino acids. The V and J ends lost 0 bases and 4 bases respectively, with 10 bases between them. Per germline, CDR1 SGHRS and CDR2 YFSETQ. In DNA form, the CDR3 reads TGCGCCAGCAGCTTGGCCGGGGCGGGTAATGAAAAACTGTTTTTT. Protein: CASSLAGAGNEKLFF.

The chain's CDR3 is CASRQGLEQYF. As DNA, the CDR3 is TGCGCCAGCAGACAGGGCCTCGAGCAGTACTTC. This chain connects TRBV10-2 to TRBJ2-7, with D maybe TRBD1 (6 bases). The CDR3 length is 11 residues. Germline CDR1 and CDR2: WSHSY and SAAADI. The V end was cut by 6 bases, the J end by 6 bases, with 9 bases between.

In this sample, this clonotype turned up a few times. The gene calls are TRBV5-1 and TRBJ2-7, with TRBD2 as a possible D gene (6 bases). Trimming cost V 0 bases and J 3 bases, with 13 bases left between them. Germline CDR1 reads SGHRS; CDR2 reads YFSETQ. This CDR3 is built from 15 residues. The CDR3 nucleotides read TGCGCCAGCAGCTTGGATTCTAGCGTGAACTACGAGCAGTACTTC. Amino acids: CASSLDSSVNYEQYF.